The sequence of this T cell receptor beta chain was determined in a study of T cell changes during pregnancy in multiple sclerosis (dated 2019 in TCRdb). Regarding the complete study: Changes in the T cell repertoire over the course of pregnancy were examined in this study in women with multiple sclerosis.

The V end gives up 2 bases and the J end 1 base, leaving 2 bases in the junction not matched to a gene. Via the germline V gene, CDR1 is SGHTA and CDR2 FQGNSA. Taken from cysteine to phenylalanine, the CDR3 has 15 residues. The DNA shown is the 45-base CDR3, in frame from base 1. As regards this clone: It lacks a known antigen. No clone much larger than this one lies a single base away; base qualities are absent.

The method behind the library was the immunoSEQ multiplex PCR assay. TCRdb provides this immuneACCESS table in a form limited to in-frame rearrangements. Some clones are lacking; in checked studies, under half of them reflect an unresolved V gene, and why the rest are absent is not known. In this sample the table shows just under 95,000 clones, 85% to 95% of which occur a single time. 2.6% of the sample is taken by the ten largest. The chain is made from TRBV7-2 and TRBJ2-5; 9 nucleotides in the junction match TRBD2. This sample comprised peripheral blood, obtained in the first trimester of pregnancy. This receptor was taken from a female donor with multiple sclerosis, enrolled in a pregnancy study. The CDR3: CASSLTSGFQETQYF. In nucleotide form, the sequence is TGTGCCAGCAGCTTAACTAGCGGGTTCCAAGAGACCCAGTACTTC.